The rows below give T cell receptor beta chains drawn from one sample of a study of shared clonotypes between healthy human individuals. Data came from immunoSEQ multiplex PCR; TCRdb stores just in-frame clones and leaves some out. The profile covers about 820,000 clones, with 92% appearing a single time and nearly 25% taken by the ten largest. The sequenced sample consisted of naive CD8+ T cells sorted from blood. The receptor set was obtained from a man aged 30-40 years in good health. Each CDR3 is given with its conserved first and last residue. A D gene is named only where the DNA matches it firmly. The size of a clone is reported for some rows only, either as once, few or many, or as a class for expanded clones.

-	-	TRBV29-1	TRBJ1-2	TGCAGCGTTGACCCCCGGACGGATGGCTACACCTTC	CSVDPRTDGYTF
-	-	TRBV7-6	TRBJ2-6	TGTGCCAGCAGCTCCTCGGACGGACTCGCCTCTGGGGCCAACGTCCTGACTTTC	CASSSSDGLASGANVLTF
-	-	TRBV27	TRBJ1-2	TGTGCCAGCAGTTTATGGGGGGGGCAGGATGGCTACACCTTC	CASSLWGGQDGYTF
-	-	TRBV9	TRBJ1-4	TGTGCCAGCAGCCCCGGCGGGGGGGCTGGCGAAAAACTGTTTTTT	CASSPGGGAGEKLFF
-	-	TRBV28	TRBJ2-7	TGTGCCAGCAGTATTCCTAGCAGAAACTACGAGCAGTACTTC	CASSIPSRNYEQYF
-	TRBD2	TRBV9	TRBJ2-1	TGTGCCAGCAGCCCAAACCTGGGGTCTAGCGGGAGGGCCAATGAGCAGTTCTTC	CASSPNLGSSGRANEQFF
-	-	TRBV7-9	TRBJ1-5	TGTGCCAGCAGCTTAGGGGCCTATAGCAATCAGCCCCAGCATTTT	CASSLGAYSNQPQHF
-	TRBD2	TRBV4-1	TRBJ2-1	TGCGCCAGCAGCCAAATCGGGACTAGCGAGGAGAGGGAGCAGTTCTTC	CASSQIGTSEEREQFF
-	TRBD2	TRBV11-3	TRBJ2-5	TGTGCCAGCAGCCCGGGGACTAGCGGGTCTCTAGAGACCCAGTACTTC	CASSPGTSGSLETQYF
-	TRBD2	TRBV18	TRBJ2-3	TGTGCCAGCTCATCGACTAGCGGGTATGATACGCAGTATTTT	CASSSTSGYDTQYF
-	-	TRBV21-1	TRBJ2-3	TGTGCCAGCAGCAATCTAGGACTAGCGCCCCGAAGGTTGGATACGCAGTATTTT	CASSNLGLAPRRLDTQYF
-	TRBD2	TRBV4-1	TRBJ2-3	TGCGCCAGCAGCGGGCGGGAGGGCCCACAGGATACGCAGTATTTT	CASSGREGPQDTQYF
-	-	TRBV5-6	TRBJ2-5	TGTGCCAGCAGCCCCCGGGACGGTTCGCAAGAGACCCAGTACTTC	CASSPRDGSQETQYF
-	-	TRBV19	TRBJ2-7	TGTGCCAGTAGCCATTACAACAGCGCCTACGAGCAGTACTTC	CASSHYNSAYEQYF
-	-	TRBV21-1	TRBJ2-1	TGTGCCTGTTACGAGTTTGGGCAGGAGAGCTCCTACAATGAGCAGTTCTTC	CACYEFGQESSYNEQFF
-	-	TRBV10-2	TRBJ2-3	TGCGCCAGCAGTCGAATCCTGGAGCTAGGTACGCAGTATTTT	CASSRILELGTQYF
-	TRBD2	TRBV19	TRBJ2-7	TGTGCCAGTAGTATGCTAGCGGGAGATGTAATATACGAGCAGTACTTC	CASSMLAGDVIYEQYF
-	-	TRBV2	TRBJ2-3	TGTGCCAGCAGTGACGCCAGGGCCACAGATACGCAGTATTTT	CASSDARATDTQYF
-	-	TRBV30	TRBJ2-1	TGTGCCTGGGACAACGGCCAGGGCGGTTACAATGAGCAGTTCTTC	CAWDNGQGGYNEQFF
-	-	TRBV27	TRBJ2-1	TGTGCCAGCAGGGACGCCGGCAGGGCCTCCTACAATGAGCAGTTCTTC	CASRDAGRASYNEQFF
once	TRBD2	TRBV29-1	TRBJ2-1	TGCAGCGTCCCTAAGCGGGAGGGCCTCAATGAGCAGTTCTTC	CSVPKREGLNEQFF
-	-	TRBV29-1	TRBJ2-5	TGCAGCGTCGCCCTACAGGGCGCCCAAGAGACCCAGTACTTC	CSVALQGAQETQYF
-	-	TRBV4-1	TRBJ2-7	TGCGCCAGCAGCCAAGGTAAAGCCAGAACCTACGAGCAGTACTTC	CASSQGKARTYEQYF
-	-	TRBV27	TRBJ2-7	TGTGCCAGCAGTGGGTATTCATATTCCGGGGGGTCAGGGGACGAGCAGTACTTC	CASSGYSYSGGSGDEQYF
-	TRBD2	TRBV7-9	TRBJ2-5	TGTGCCAGCAGCAGCGGACTAGCGGGAGGTAGAGAGACCCAGTACTTC	CASSSGLAGGRETQYF
-	TRBD2	TRBV29-1	TRBJ2-5	TGCAGCGTTGAAGGCGGGGGGGGAGGAGCTCCCAAAGAGACCCAGTACTTC	CSVEGGGGGAPKETQYF
-	-	TRBV13	TRBJ2-2	TGTGCCAGCAGCTTTCGCTCTATCGCTCACCAGGACGGGGAGCTGTTTTTT	CASSFRSIAHQDGELFF
-	TRBD2	TRBV4-3	TRBJ2-1	TGCGCCAGCAGCCAAGGCAGCGGGAGGGGTAATGAGCAGTTCTTC	CASSQGSGRGNEQFF
-	TRBD1	TRBV29-1	TRBJ2-7	TGCAGCGTTGAATTCGGACAGGGTGACTCCTACGAGCAGTACTTC	CSVEFGQGDSYEQYF
-	TRBD2	TRBV4-1	TRBJ2-3	TGCGCCAGCAGCCAAGATCAAAGGGGGACTAGCGGGAGCACAGATACGCAGTATTTT	CASSQDQRGTSGSTDTQYF
-	-	TRBV7-6	TRBJ2-7	TGTGCCAGCAGCAGCTGGACTACCGCCGACGAGCAGTACTTC	CASSSWTTADEQYF
-	TRBD2	TRBV28	TRBJ2-7	TGTGCCAGCAGTGGGACTAGCGGGAGGCGAGCCTACGAGCAGTACTTC	CASSGTSGRRAYEQYF
-	-	TRBV5-1	TRBJ2-7	TGCGCCAGCAGCTTAGGGTCGGGATGGGAGCAGTACTTC	CASSLGSGWEQYF
-	-	TRBV4-1	TRBJ2-7	TGCGCCAGCAGCCCCCCACGGGGTGCCAACGAGCAGTACTTC	CASSPPRGANEQYF
-	TRBD2	TRBV28	TRBJ2-2	TGTGCCAGCAGTTTCCGGGAGGGCCGGGCCACCGGGGAGCTGTTTTTT	CASSFREGRATGELFF
-	TRBD1	TRBV5-1	TRBJ1-2	TGCGCCAGCAGAAAAACCGGGACAGGGAATGGCTACACCTTC	CASRKTGTGNGYTF
-	TRBD2	TRBV27	TRBJ2-1	TGTGCCAGCACCCTCCTAGCGGGAAGGTTAATGAGTGAGCAGTTCTTC	CASTLLAGRLMSEQFF
once	-	TRBV6-5	TRBJ2-1	TGTGCCAGCAGAGAGACCAACAATGAGCAGTTCTTC	CASRETNNEQFF
once	-	TRBV7-6	TRBJ2-2	TGTGCCAGCTCCGAGACGAACACCGGGGAGCTGTTTTTT	CASSETNTGELFF
few	TRBD2	TRBV9	TRBJ2-7	TGTGCCAGCAGCGTAGGTAGCGGGACCTACGAGCAGTACTTC	CASSVGSGTYEQYF
-	-	TRBV7-8	TRBJ2-1	TGTGCCAGCAGCTTAGAGGCCCGCTCTTACAATGAGCAGTTCTTC	CASSLEARSYNEQFF
once	TRBD2	TRBV27	TRBJ2-7	TGTGCCAGCAGCGGCCTGGGGAGGGCCTACGAGCAGTACTTC	CASSGLGRAYEQYF
-	TRBD2	TRBV27	TRBJ2-1	TGTGCCAGCAGTCTGCTAGCGGGCTTAGGGAATGAGCAGTTCTTC	CASSLLAGLGNEQFF
-	-	TRBV2	TRBJ2-7	TGTGCCAGCAGCCAAGGGGGAGGCACCCAATACGAGCAGTACTTC	CASSQGGGTQYEQYF
-	-	TRBV28	TRBJ2-7	TGTGCCAGCAGTTTTGGTCGGCGGACAGACTCCTACGAGCAGTACTTC	CASSFGRRTDSYEQYF
-	-	TRBV15	TRBJ1-1	TGTGCCACCAGCTATTCGCGAAGCACCACTGAAGCTTTCTTT	CATSYSRSTTEAFF